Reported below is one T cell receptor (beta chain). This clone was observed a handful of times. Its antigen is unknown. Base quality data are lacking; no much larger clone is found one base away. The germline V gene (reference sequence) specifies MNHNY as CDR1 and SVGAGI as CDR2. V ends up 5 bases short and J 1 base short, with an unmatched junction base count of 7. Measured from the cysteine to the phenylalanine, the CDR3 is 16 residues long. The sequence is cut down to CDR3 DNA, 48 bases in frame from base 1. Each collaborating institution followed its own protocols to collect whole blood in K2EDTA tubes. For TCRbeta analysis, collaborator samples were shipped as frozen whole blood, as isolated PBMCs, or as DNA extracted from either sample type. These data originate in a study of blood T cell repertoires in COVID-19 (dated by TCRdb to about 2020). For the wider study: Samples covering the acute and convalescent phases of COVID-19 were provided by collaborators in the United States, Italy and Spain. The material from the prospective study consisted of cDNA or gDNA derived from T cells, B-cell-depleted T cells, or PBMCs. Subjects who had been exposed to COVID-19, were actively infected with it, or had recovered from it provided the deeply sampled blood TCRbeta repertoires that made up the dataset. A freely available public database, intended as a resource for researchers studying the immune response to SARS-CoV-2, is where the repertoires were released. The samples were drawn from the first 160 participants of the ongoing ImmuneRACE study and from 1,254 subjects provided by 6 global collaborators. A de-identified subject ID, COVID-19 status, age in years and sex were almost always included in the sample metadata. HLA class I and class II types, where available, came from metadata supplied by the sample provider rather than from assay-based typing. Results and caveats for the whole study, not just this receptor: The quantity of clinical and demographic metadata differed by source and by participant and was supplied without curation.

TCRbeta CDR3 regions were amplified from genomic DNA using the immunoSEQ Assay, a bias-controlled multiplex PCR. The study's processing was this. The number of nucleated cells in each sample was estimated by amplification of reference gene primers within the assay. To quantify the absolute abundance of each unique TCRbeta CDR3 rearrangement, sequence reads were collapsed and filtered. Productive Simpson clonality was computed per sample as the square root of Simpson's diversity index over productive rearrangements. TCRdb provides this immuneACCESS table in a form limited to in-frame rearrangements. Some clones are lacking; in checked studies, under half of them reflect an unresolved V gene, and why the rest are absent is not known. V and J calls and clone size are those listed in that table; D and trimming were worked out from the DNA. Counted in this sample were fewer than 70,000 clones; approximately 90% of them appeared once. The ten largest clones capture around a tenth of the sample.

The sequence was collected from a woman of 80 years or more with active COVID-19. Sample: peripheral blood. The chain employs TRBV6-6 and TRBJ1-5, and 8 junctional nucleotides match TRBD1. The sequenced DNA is TGTGCCAGCAGTCGGCAGGGGGCCGGGAGCAATCAGCCCCAGCATTTT. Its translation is CASSRQGAGSNQPQHF.